This entry describes one T cell receptor beta chain. This clone's antigen is unknown. The record has no base qualities; no much larger clone is one base away. Library preparation used the immunoSEQ multiplex PCR assay. A mixture of 60 forward primers for TCR Vbeta segments and 13 reverse primers for TCR Jbeta segments was used in the multiplex PCR. The CDR3 region of rearranged TCR beta genes was amplified from genomic DNA with a multiplex PCR assay. The Illumina HiSeq System was used to sequence the amplified TCR beta libraries as 87-base-pair reads. Under the source paper's analysis protocol: A later analysis counted 65 million to 90 million unique TCR beta chains across the 550 to 750 repertoires, and roughly 10 million of these chains were shared by at least two donors. Raw reads were error-corrected and collapsed into unique sequences with a nearest-neighbor algorithm that merged closely related sequences to remove PCR and sequencing errors. To assign V, D and J gene segments, CDR3 sequences were aligned to IMGT reference sequences. For a sequence to be retained, a match of at least six nucleotides was required to both a V gene segment and a J gene segment. Rearrangements were called productive when the CDR3 lacked stop codons and stayed in frame with V and J; all others were non-productive. Following IMGT convention, CDR3 was defined as the stretch from the second conserved V-encoded cysteine up to the conserved J-encoded phenylalanine. The earlier analysis of 500 to 750 of the donors excluded any sequence lacking an unambiguous match to a single V gene segment. In an earlier analysis of around 600 of the donors, V segments were called functional above 56.7% productive rearrangements and were called segregating when the between-donor standard deviation exceeded 5%. A statistical classification framework was built for diagnosing cytomegalovirus status from the catalog of TCR beta chain sequences. A later analysis assigned V and J genes by comparing TCR nucleotide sequences with IMGT/GENE-DB human TR gene sequences. A later analysis assigned CDR3 sequences and most-parsimonious VDJ recombination scenarios with the TCRdist pipeline. In a later analysis, each TCR beta chain was defined by its CDR3 amino acid sequence together with its V-gene family, and reads without a unique V-gene family were excluded. To address suspected cross-contamination and a sequencing artifact, a later analysis removed a few hundred highly shared, low-generation-probability nucleotide sequences. For each public chain, a later analysis derived a clonal expansion index from normalized ranks of inferred template counts within each repertoire. In a later analysis, generation probabilities were computed using a VDJ recombination model fitted to out-of-frame rearrangements, and the results were checked against IGoR. In a later analysis, TCR-TCR, TCR-HLA and TCR-CMV co-occurrence was scored with hypergeometric tests, and a repertoire-size bias correction was applied to TCR pairs. In a later analysis, false discovery rates were estimated by permuting HLA or CMV assignments 20 times. A later analysis grouped co-occurring TCRs with DBSCAN, adding TCRdist sequence similarity when clustering within HLA-allele-positive subsets. Repertoires with fewer than 30,000 or more than 120,000 public chains, plus five repertoires with anomalous nucleotide sharing, were excluded from co-occurrence clustering. TCRdb carries this immuneACCESS record with in-frame sequences only. Its versions omit some clonotypes, under half of them owing to an unresolved V gene in the studies checked, with the rest unexplained. V and J calls and clone size are copied from that table; D and trimming were computed from the DNA. Here the sample has under 200,000 clones; around 84% occur a single time. Clones ranked in the top ten supply roughly 6.7% of the sample.

The V end loses 4 bases and the J end loses 2 bases, and a stretch of 11 bases separates them. Via the germline V gene (reference sequence), CDR1 is LNHDA and CDR2 SQIVND. From the cysteine through the phenylalanine, the CDR3 covers 15 amino acids. Only CDR3 DNA remains: 45 bases, in frame from the first base. In total, fewer than 750 healthy bone marrow donors made up the cohort. All cohort members were sampled while nominally healthy, although unrecorded immune exposures were likely present. The donor was CMV seropositive and was included in the group of 250 to 350 seropositive cohort members. Each donor provided a peripheral blood sample, and peripheral blood mononuclear cells were used for TCR beta sequencing. The Qiagen DNeasy Blood Extraction Kit was used to extract genomic DNA from the blood cell samples. This sample is part of a study of cytomegalovirus exposure and HLA in healthy donors (dated by TCRdb to about 2017). Notes on the research overall: An earlier analysis of under 600 of the donors reported roughly 300 Gb of sequence data and 117 million unique TCR beta sequences from roughly 200 million T cells. The number of donors typed differed by locus, with roughly 629-640 for A, B, C, DRB1 and DQB1, roughly 520 for DQA1, some 570 for DPA1, and approximately 470 for DPB1. In a later genetic analysis, genome-wide SNP genotypes for about three fifths of the 666 donors were used, and that subset was treated as a discovery cohort. Rather than using new phenotypic data, the later analysis identified candidate immune exposures from TCR beta sequences and from how often those sequences occurred across donors. Every discovery cohort repertoire had been produced on one sequencing platform. To predict cytomegalovirus infection status, the study combined high-throughput TCR immunosequencing, statistical association of individual TCRs with disease status, and machine learning. The study used immunosequencing to profile the T cell repertoires of under 700 subjects and linked those repertoires to cytomegalovirus serostatus. Class I and class II HLA loci were covered by the typing at four-digit resolution. About 300 gigabases of sequencing data and tens of millions of unique TCR sequences were included in an early release covering roughly 600 HLA-typed donors. Across some 400 genotyped donors of the cohort, an average of approximately 240,000 unique TCR beta nucleotide sequences per donor were sequenced, and roughly 20% of those sequences were non-productive. Donor age, sex, ethnicity and CMV serostatus were compiled together with the repertoire data. Of the 350 to 450 genotyped donors, 65% to 90% were placed in the genetic ancestry cluster associated with self-reported Caucasian donors. In addition to the first cohort of 500 to 850 subjects, a separate validation cohort of under 150 different subjects was used. In a later analysis, previously published TCR beta repertoires from several hundred donors were re-analyzed and high-resolution HLA genotyping was added so that TCR occurrence patterns could be studied. The study was designed to test whether signatures of past pathogen exposure could be identified by cataloging public T cell receptors. An earlier analysis of nearly 600 of the donors applied high-throughput TCR beta sequencing to assess whether each TCR beta V gene segment acted as functional or pseudogenic. A handful of DR-DQ haplotypes were handled as single units for association and clustering because linkage in the cohort was strong. Summary of the overall study and its limitations: Across donors, most TCR sequences were observed very rarely, whereas some public TCRs were present in many individuals. Because HLA typing was missing for some donors at each locus, association tests included only the typed subset. Roughly uniform sequencing depth across donors was assumed in presence/absence analyses, although this assumption may not hold. This cohort had only TCR beta chains sequenced, and the lack of alpha or paired-chain data limited which features could be detected. The 87-base-pair reads could not distinguish some IMGT-functional V segments, including TRBV6-2 and TRBV6-3, so those segments were excluded. In an earlier analysis of about 550 of the donors, most TCR beta V segments were observed in productive rearrangements about 90% or about 30% of the time, broadly matching IMGT annotations. Assigning TCR associations to individual alleles was difficult when HLA alleles, especially DR and DQ, strongly co-occurred. It was suggested by the authors that the approach could potentially be generalized to other disease states and immunological phenotypes. A later analysis found that HLA-associated TCR beta chains were more clonally expanded and had lower generation probabilities than equally common non-associated chains. A group of highly shared sequence variants was considered likely to be a technical artifact of the sequencing pipeline. Compared with the roughly 710-donor mean, donors in an Asian-associated ancestry cluster had fewer N-insertions in productive TCRs, according to a later genetic analysis. A later analysis associated some 17,000 TCR beta sequences with specific HLA alleles at a false discovery rate of 0.05. In both the original and validation cohorts, the classifier was reported to diagnose cytomegalovirus status with high specificity and sensitivity. Correlated functional status among segregating V segments might reflect linkage disequilibrium, but an unknown experimental factor could not be ruled out. A further reported finding was that TCR beta sequences accurately predicted the HLA-A and HLA-B alleles for most subjects in the first cohort. The earlier analysis of nearly 600 of the donors excluded 15 to 20 rarely observed V segments, including chromosome 9 orphons, because counts were too low. The only immune exposure information available for the cohort was CMV serostatus. A later analysis found that most CMV-associated TCR beta chains appeared HLA-restricted, with HLA associations seemingly driven largely by CMV exposure. A later analysis reported that several top co-occurrence clusters appeared linked to parvovirus B19, influenza, CMV and Epstein-Barr virus. A few of the identified cytomegalovirus-associated TCR beta chains were confirmed in vitro to be specific for cytomegalovirus antigens. The study gave a list of 150 to 200 TCR beta chains associated with cytomegalovirus. A later genetic analysis associated a missense DCLRE1C variant with V-gene and J-gene trimming of TCR beta chains, and an independent cohort replicated the association. In a later analysis, the rate of TCR association differed among HLA loci, with DRB1 alleles having the most associated TCRs and HLA-C alleles having the fewest.

Here the chain combines TRBV19 and TRBJ1-4; the D gene cannot be resolved reliably. The TCR comes from a man aged 45-65 years in good health and CMV-seropositive. Sequenced input: PBMCs. The CDR3 has the sequence CASSSPGVTNEKLFF. The sequenced DNA is TGTGCCAGTAGTAGTCCGGGAGTTACTAATGAAAAACTGTTTTTT.